This T cell receptor beta chain was sequenced in a study of blood T cell repertoires in COVID-19. Study-wide context: Researchers got acute and convalescent COVID-19 samples from the United States, Italy and Spain. Nucleic acid was either cDNA or gDNA, and it came from T cells, B-cell-depleted T cells, or PBMCs.

Per the original data handling: Amplifying reference gene primers gave estimates of nucleated cell counts. TCRdb's copy holds only in-frame clones and misses some; the assay was immunoSEQ multiplex PCR. The V and J calls and clone size come from that table; D and trimming were worked out from the DNA. The sample consists of about 39,000 clones, over 75% of them appearing once. V dropped 2 bases and J dropped 7; count of bases not matched to a gene: 8. CDR1 is MNHEY and CDR2 is SVGAGI in the germline V gene. The CDR3 length is 15 residues. V is TRBV6-5 and J is TRBJ1-2, with 9 bases fitting TRBD1. The sequencing input was peripheral blood. The receptor's source is a human donor in a cohort sampled during active COVID-19. The CDR3 is CASSYAAGTGLGYTF. The CDR3 DNA reads TGTGCCAGCAGTTACGCCGCCGGGACAGGGCTTGGCTACACCTTC.